This T cell receptor (beta chain) was found in a study of cytomegalovirus exposure and HLA in healthy donors. Comment on this clone: Its antigen is currently unknown.

The V end lost 0 bases, the J end lost 4 bases, and 10 bases lay between the germline ends. Germline CDR1 and CDR2: SGHTA and FQGNSA. There are 15 residues in the CDR3. Although they were nominally healthy when sampled, donors likely had unrecorded immune exposures. With 60 Vbeta and 13 Jbeta primers, the PCR was carried out. Here immunoSEQ multiplex PCR was the method, and the copy in TCRdb shows in-frame clones only, minus some. This table holds 150,000 to 250,000 clones, 82% found once. Findings and caveats of the study: The classifier was said to identify cytomegalovirus status with high specificity and sensitivity. Immune exposure data for these donors was limited to CMV serostatus. Presence/absence analysis assumed near-uniform sequencing depth across donors.

V usage is TRBV7-2 and J usage is TRBJ1-5, with a possible D match to TRBD1 (5 bases). The sample consisted of PBMCs. The TCR was taken from a boy younger than 10 in good health and CMV-seronegative. CDR3 region: CASSLASTANQPQHF. The CDR3 DNA sequence: TGTGCCAGCAGCTTAGCGTCGACAGCTAATCAGCCCCAGCATTTT.